This paragraph reports one T cell receptor (beta chain). No antigen is known for it. The repertoire was sequenced with immunoSEQ multiplex PCR; TCRdb's copy has only in-frame clones and lacks some. The sample carries approximately 300,000 clones, 80% to 90% recorded once. These donors were members of the approximately 110-subject validation cohort, a group separate from the roughly 670-subject first cohort. The source of the sample is a study of cytomegalovirus exposure and HLA in healthy donors. Across the whole study: The approximately 120 validation repertoires were produced on the same platform as the 670 or so repertoires of the first cohort. This was reported in a later analysis. General study findings and limits: For cytomegalovirus status, the classifier reportedly gave diagnoses with high specificity and sensitivity.

The CDR3 runs to 16 residues. The germline V gene has CDR1 SEHNR and CDR2 FQNEAQ (reference sequence). V shed 1 base and J shed 1 base, with 11 bases lying between them. The chain links TRBV7-9 to TRBJ1-5, with no clear D. Source material: PBMCs. The receptor comes from a woman aged 18-30 years in good health and CMV-seronegative. Here the CDR3 reads CASSLDGFGSNQPQHF. In DNA, the CDR3 is TGTGCCAGCAGCTTAGACGGCTTCGGGAGCAATCAGCCCCAGCATTTT.